A single sample gave rise to the 2 T cell receptor beta chains below, sequenced in a study of cytotoxic CD8 clonotypes in ibrutinib-treated CLL. Sequencing used immunoSEQ multiplex PCR; TCRdb keeps in-frame clones, though not all of them. The data contain more than 200,000 clones, roughly 70% of them singletons. Here the sequenced sample was PBMCs, taken after 24 months of ibrutinib treatment. The receptors come from a human donor with chronic lymphocytic leukemia.

The chain combines TRBV29-1 with TRBJ2-5; 10 nucleotides line up with TRBD1. This CDR3 has 14 amino acids. V was clipped by 6 bases and J by 4 bases; unmatched bases: 8. CDR1 is SQVTM, CDR2 ANQGSEA, per germline. This CDR3 reads CSVTRDRGGETQYF. DNA for the CDR3: TGCAGCGTGACTAGGGACAGGGGAGGAGAGACCCAGTACTTC.

This rearrangement joins TRBV27 to TRBJ2-7; tentatively, D is TRBD2 (5 bases). This CDR3 contains 16 residues. Germline loops: CDR1 MNHEY, CDR2 SMNVEV (reference sequence). Between the trimmed V and J ends, which lost 4 bases and 7 bases, there was a span of 23 bases. CDR3 protein: CASSSRVGSKEVEQYF. CDR3 sequence (DNA): TGTGCCAGCAGTTCCCGCGTGGGTTCGAAGGAGGTGGAGCAGTACTTC.